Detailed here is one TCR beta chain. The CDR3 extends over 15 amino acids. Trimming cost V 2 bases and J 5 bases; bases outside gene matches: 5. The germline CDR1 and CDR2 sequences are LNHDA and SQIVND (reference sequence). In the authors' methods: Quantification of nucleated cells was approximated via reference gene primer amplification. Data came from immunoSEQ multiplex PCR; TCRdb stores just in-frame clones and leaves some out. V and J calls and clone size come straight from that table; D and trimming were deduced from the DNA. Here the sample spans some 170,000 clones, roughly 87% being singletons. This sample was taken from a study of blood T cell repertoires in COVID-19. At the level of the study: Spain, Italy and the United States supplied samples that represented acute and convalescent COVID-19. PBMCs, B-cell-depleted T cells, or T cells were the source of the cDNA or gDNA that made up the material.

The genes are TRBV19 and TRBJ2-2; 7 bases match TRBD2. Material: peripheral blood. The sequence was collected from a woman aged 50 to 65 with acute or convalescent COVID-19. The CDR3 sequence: CASSISLAVTGELFF. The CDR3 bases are TGTGCCAGTAGTATAAGTCTAGCGGTAACCGGGGAGCTGTTTTTT.